Included here is one TCR beta chain sequence, with context. No antigen is known for it. The CDR3 runs 16 residues. The J segment lost 5 bases and the V segment lost 4 bases, leaving 7 bases of the junction unmatched. Germline CDR1 is SGDLS and CDR2 is YYNGEE. Expansion with viral peptide pools was applied to antigen-specific CD4+ T cells by the ViraFEST assay prior to sequencing. Culture proceeded for under twelve days, and CD4+ T cells were then isolated. Negative nucleocapsid antibody tests before and after vaccination confirmed no previous SARS-CoV-2 infection. For each well, 1.5 million to 2 million PBMC were cultured with around 9.8 IU/ml IL-2 and roughly 9.8 ug/ml peptides. IL-2 medium took the place of half the medium on both days 3 and 7. The sample belongs to a study of vaccination effects on CD4 cells after COVID-19. Across the whole study: Participants got two doses of BNT162b2 or mRNA-1273 vaccine.

Assay used: immunoSEQ multiplex PCR; TCRdb lists only in-frame clones, some missing. The sample holds tens of thousands of clones, approximately 70% seen once. General study results and limits: Late in the post-vaccination period, infection-induced and vaccine-induced clones underwent marked clonal contraction.

This sequence originates from a human donor who received a COVID-19 vaccine. This chain links TRBV9 with TRBJ2-1, with TRBD2 identical over 12 bases. This specimen was CD4+ T cells from PBMCs cultured with HCoV-OC43 spike peptides, taken before COVID-19 vaccination. Stated subset: HCoV-OC43 spike overlapping peptide pool stimulation. CDR3 amino acids: CASSRPTSGGNNEQFF. DNA for the CDR3: TGTGCCAGCAGCCGCCCGACTAGCGGGGGAAACAATGAGCAGTTCTTC.